Listed below are T cell receptor beta chains from one sample, sequenced in a study of beta chain features in type 1 diabetes. Sequencing was performed with immunoSEQ multiplex PCR; in TCRdb, only in-frame clones are kept and a portion is missing. The table has 150,000 or so clones, roughly 10% seen once. Sequencing input: central memory CD4+ T cells from blood. These receptor sequences come from a woman aged 40 to 50 in good health. The CDR3 runs from the conserved cysteine through the conserved F or W. Fields, in order: clone size, J gene, D gene, V gene, CDR3 protein, CDR3 DNA. D genes are given only for firm matches. Clone size appears in some rows only: once, few, many, or a class for an expanded clone.

NA TRBJ1-5 NA TRBV10-3 CAISSDRNSNQPQHF TGTGCCATCAGTTCCGACAGAAATAGCAATCAGCCCCAGCATTTT
NA TRBJ1-6 NA TRBV14 CASSTLGSNSPLHF TGTGCCAGCAGCACTCTAGGGAGTAATTCACCCCTCCACTTT
NA TRBJ1-5 TRBD1 TRBV4-1 CASSQGPGGGSNQPQHF TGCGCCAGCAGCCAAGGTCCAGGGGGCGGGAGCAATCAGCCCCAGCATTTT
NA TRBJ1-2 TRBD1 TRBV7-9 CASSFGPEGAGGYTF TGTGCCAGCAGCTTCGGACCTGAGGGGGCGGGAGGCTACACCTTC
few TRBJ2-7 NA TRBV19 CASSRAGLTYEQYF TGTGCCAGTAGTCGGGCCGGACTAACCTACGAGCAGTACTTC
few TRBJ2-1 NA TRBV27 CASSFEQGNNEQFF TGTGCCAGCAGTTTTGAACAGGGAAACAATGAGCAGTTCTTC
few TRBJ2-7 NA TRBV7-2 CASSFRDSLYEQYF TGTGCCAGCAGCTTCCGGGACTCCCTCTACGAGCAGTACTTC
few TRBJ2-5 NA TRBV20-1 CSARDEGAQYF TGCAGTGCTAGAGATGAGGGGGCCCAGTACTTC
many TRBJ1-2 TRBD1 TRBV7-2 CASSPTGGFGYGYTF TGTGCCAGCAGCCCGACAGGGGGCTTTGGATATGGCTACACCTTC
NA TRBJ2-7 TRBD2 TRBV19 CASKREAGAIYEQYF TGTGCCAGTAAGCGGGAAGCGGGGGCCATCTACGAGCAGTACTTC
NA TRBJ1-1 TRBD1 TRBV7-8 CASSLVGTGGTEAFF TGTGCCAGCAGCTTAGTTGGGACAGGGGGCACTGAAGCTTTCTTT
few TRBJ2-7 TRBD1 TRBV7-9 CASSFSGQGAYEQYF TGTGCCAGCAGCTTTAGCGGACAGGGTGCCTACGAGCAGTACTTC
NA TRBJ2-3 TRBD2 TRBV4-3 CASSQLAGGPLDTQYF TGCGCCAGCAGCCAGCTAGCGGGGGGGCCACTAGATACGCAGTATTTT
NA TRBJ2-1 TRBD1 TRBV6-4 CASSGGQGANNEQFF TGTGCCAGCAGTGGGGGACAGGGGGCGAACAATGAGCAGTTCTTC
few TRBJ2-4 TRBD1 TRBV27 CATARGGGNIQYF TGTGCCACCGCCAGAGGGGGCGGGAACATTCAGTACTTC
NA TRBJ1-3 NA TRBV10-2 CASSDGRGSSGNTIYF TGCGCCAGCAGTGATGGGAGGGGGAGCTCTGGAAACACCATATATTTT
few TRBJ2-6 NA TRBV29-1 CSVVVSSGANVLTF TGCAGCGTGGTGGTGAGCTCTGGGGCCAACGTCCTGACTTTC
NA TRBJ1-1 TRBD1 TRBV19 CASSPDRPNTEAFF TGTGCCAGTAGTCCGGACAGGCCGAACACTGAAGCTTTCTTT
few TRBJ2-4 NA TRBV27 CASSLSWQGGDIQYF TGTGCCAGCAGTTTATCGTGGCAGGGTGGTGACATTCAGTACTTC
few TRBJ2-5 TRBD1 TRBV5-1 CASSRGQGLETQYF TGCGCCAGCAGCAGGGGACAGGGGTTGGAGACCCAGTACTTC
NA TRBJ2-3 TRBD2 TRBV5-1 CASSLSSGGGDTQYF TGCGCCAGCAGCTTGAGTAGCGGGGGGGGAGATACGCAGTATTTT
few TRBJ2-1 TRBD2 TRBV11-2 CASSFRLAGHTNYNEQFF TGTGCCAGCAGCTTTCGACTAGCGGGGCATACAAACTACAATGAGCAGTTCTTC
few TRBJ2-1 NA TRBV7-2 CASSSGTWNEQFF TGTGCCAGCAGTTCAGGGACTTGGAATGAGCAGTTCTTC
NA TRBJ2-5 NA TRBV2 CASSVQGVYQETQYF TGTGCCAGCAGTGTCCAAGGAGTGTACCAAGAGACCCAGTACTTC
many TRBJ2-3 TRBD2 TRBV5-1 CASRGGGATSTDTQYF TGCGCCAGCAGAGGCGGGGGGGCCACTAGCACAGATACGCAGTATTTT
NA TRBJ2-7 TRBD2 TRBV9 CASSVGTSGGEQYF TGTGCCAGCAGCGTAGGGACTAGCGGGGGCGAGCAGTACTTC
NA TRBJ2-5 TRBD1 TRBV19 CASSISGTGDTETQYF TGTGCCAGTAGTATTTCCGGGACAGGGGATACGGAGACCCAGTACTTC
NA TRBJ1-6 NA TRBV7-7 CASSSHPPRPGDSPLHF TGTGCTAGCAGCTCCCATCCCCCCCGCCCCGGGGATTCACCCCTCCACTTT
once TRBJ1-5 NA TRBV6-5 CASGRQVSNQPQHF TGTGCCAGCGGCCGACAGGTTAGCAATCAGCCCCAGCATTTT
NA TRBJ1-3 NA TRBV9 CASSGGQGTGNTIYF TGTGCCAGCAGCGGGGGCCAGGGCACTGGAAACACCATATATTTT
NA TRBJ2-5 NA TRBV6-1 CASTRQGGETQYF TGTGCCAGCACTCGGCAGGGCGGAGAGACCCAGTACTTC
NA TRBJ2-1 TRBD2 TRBV29-1 CSGRAGGPAYNEQFF TGCAGCGGCCGGGCGGGGGGGCCCGCCTACAATGAGCAGTTCTTC
NA TRBJ2-7 TRBD1 TRBV7-9 CASSNEGTVSYEQYF TGTGCCAGCAGCAACGAAGGGACAGTCTCCTACGAGCAGTACTTC
few TRBJ2-2 NA TRBV10-3 CAISVGRGDTGELFF TGTGCCATCAGTGTGGGCAGGGGTGACACCGGGGAGCTGTTTTTT
NA TRBJ2-7 NA TRBV5-1 CASSFFMRATTSYEQYF TGCGCCAGCAGCTTTTTCATGCGGGCTACCACCTCCTACGAGCAGTACTTC
few TRBJ2-5 TRBD2 TRBV7-2 CASSLEAGHQETQYF TGTGCCAGCAGCTTAGAAGCGGGGCACCAAGAGACCCAGTACTTC
once TRBJ1-5 TRBD1 TRBV19 CASTLRQGGDQPQHF TGTGCCAGTACCCTCAGACAGGGTGGTGATCAGCCCCAGCATTTT
few TRBJ1-1 TRBD1 TRBV28 CASTLPGQRAEAFF TGTGCCAGCACTCTACCGGGACAGAGAGCTGAAGCTTTCTTT
few TRBJ1-2 NA TRBV6-6 CASSYSSPRAGGYTF TGTGCCAGCAGTTACTCGTCGCCGAGGGCGGGTGGCTACACCTTC
few TRBJ1-1 NA TRBV18 CASSNRLGGGDTEAFF TGTGCCAGCTCGAACCGCTTGGGAGGCGGGGACACTGAAGCTTTCTTT
few TRBJ1-1 TRBD1 TRBV18 CASSPRQGAGGTEAFF TGTGCCAGCTCACCCCGACAGGGGGCGGGTGGCACTGAAGCTTTCTTT
few TRBJ1-4 NA TRBV21-1 CASSQRGKSTNEKLFF TGTGCCAGCAGCCAGAGGGGGAAATCAACTAATGAAAAACTGTTTTTT
NA TRBJ2-7 TRBD1 TRBV14 CASSHFIPDRGYEQYF TGTGCCAGCAGCCATTTTATCCCGGACAGGGGTTACGAGCAGTACTTC
NA TRBJ1-4 NA TRBV14 CASSQVLAGANEKLFF TGTGCCAGCAGCCAAGTATTGGCGGGGGCTAATGAAAAACTGTTTTTT
few TRBJ1-2 NA TRBV7-2 CASSPSVGYTF TGTGCCAGCAGCCCGTCCGTAGGCTACACCTTC
many TRBJ1-5 NA TRBV29-1 CSVATGNQPQHF TGCAGCGTGGCTACAGGGAATCAGCCCCAGCATTTT
NA TRBJ2-7 NA TRBV5-1 CASSQDRYEQYF TGCGCCAGCTCCCAGGACAGATACGAGCAGTACTTC
NA TRBJ2-1 NA TRBV5-1 CASSLLGAYNEQFF TGCGCCAGCAGCTTGCTCGGGGCCTACAATGAGCAGTTCTTC
many TRBJ2-1 TRBD1 TRBV12-5 CASGSGQGAYNEQFF TGTGCTAGTGGCTCCGGACAGGGTGCCTACAATGAGCAGTTCTTC
few TRBJ2-4 TRBD2 TRBV28 CASSPGTSGGRGIQYF TGTGCCAGCAGCCCCGGGACTAGCGGGGGGCGAGGCATTCAGTACTTC
NA TRBJ2-1 TRBD2 TRBV7-2 CASTLGGGFNEQFF TGTGCCAGCACACTCGGGGGGGGATTCAATGAGCAGTTCTTC
NA TRBJ2-2 TRBD2 TRBV5-1 CASSSHGGGVIGELFF TGCGCCAGCAGCTCCCACGGGGGGGGCGTTATCGGGGAGCTGTTTTTT
NA TRBJ2-7 NA TRBV6-5 CASTNGYEQYF TGTGCCAGCACCAACGGGTACGAGCAGTACTTC
few TRBJ2-2 TRBD1 TRBV9 CASSGRAGTGVGGELFF TGTGCCAGCAGCGGACGAGCCGGGACAGGCGTCGGCGGGGAGCTGTTTTTT
NA TRBJ2-3 NA TRBV5-1 CASSPTERKDTQYF TGCGCCAGCAGCCCGACTGAGAGGAAAGATACGCAGTATTTT
NA TRBJ2-5 TRBD2 TRBV11-2 CASSLDQGLQTQYF TGTGCCAGCAGCTTAGACCAGGGACTACAGACCCAGTACTTC
few TRBJ1-2 NA TRBV6-1 CASREGKRVGYTF TGTGCCAGCAGGGAGGGAAAACGAGTCGGCTACACCTTC
NA TRBJ1-1 NA TRBV2 CASNSLGASTEAFF TGTGCCAGCAACTCTCTGGGGGCGAGCACTGAAGCTTTCTTT
few TRBJ2-3 TRBD1 TRBV6-6 CASRRQGATDTQYF TGTGCCAGCAGGCGACAGGGTGCGACAGATACGCAGTATTTT
NA TRBJ1-5 TRBD1 TRBV7-2 CASSLVPPGQGNQPQHF TGTGCCAGCAGCTTAGTCCCCCCGGGACAGGGAAATCAGCCCCAGCATTTT